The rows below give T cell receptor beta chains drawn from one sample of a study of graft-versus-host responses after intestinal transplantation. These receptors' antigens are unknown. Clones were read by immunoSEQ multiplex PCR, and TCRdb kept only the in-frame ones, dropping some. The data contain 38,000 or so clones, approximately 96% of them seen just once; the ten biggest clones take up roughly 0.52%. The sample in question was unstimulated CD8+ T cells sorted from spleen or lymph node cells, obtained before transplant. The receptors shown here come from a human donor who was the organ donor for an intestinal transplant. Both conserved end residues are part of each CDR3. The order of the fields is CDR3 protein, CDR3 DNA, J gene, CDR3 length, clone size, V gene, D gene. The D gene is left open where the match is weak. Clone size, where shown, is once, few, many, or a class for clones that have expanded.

CDR3aa: CASSPIGEAGVYEQFF
CDR3nt: TGCGCCAGCAGCCCCATCGGGGAAGCGGGGGTGTATGAGCAGTTCTTC
j_gene: TRBJ2-1
len: 16
abundance: -
v_gene: TRBV4-3
d_gene: TRBD2

CDR3aa: CASSGTSASQETQYF
CDR3nt: TGTGCCAGCAGTGGGACTAGCGCCAGCCAAGAGACCCAGTACTTC
j_gene: TRBJ2-5
len: 15
abundance: -
v_gene: TRBV2
d_gene: TRBD2

CDR3aa: CASSVGGGTDTQYF
CDR3nt: TGTGCCAGTAGCGTTGGGGGGGGCACAGATACGCAGTATTTT
j_gene: TRBJ2-3
len: 14
abundance: -
v_gene: TRBV19
d_gene: TRBD2

CDR3aa: CASSQLATQETQYF
CDR3nt: TGTGCCAGCAGCCAGCTAGCGACACAAGAGACCCAGTACTTC
j_gene: TRBJ2-5
len: 14
abundance: few
v_gene: TRBV16
d_gene: -

CDR3aa: CASRPGPLSGEQYF
CDR3nt: TGTGCCAGCAGGCCCGGGCCCCTTTCGGGCGAGCAGTACTTC
j_gene: TRBJ2-7
len: 14
abundance: -
v_gene: TRBV6-5
d_gene: -

CDR3aa: CASSLTGGRGDTQYF
CDR3nt: TGCGCCAGCAGCCTAACAGGGGGCCGCGGGGATACGCAGTATTTT
j_gene: TRBJ2-3
len: 15
abundance: -
v_gene: TRBV4-3
d_gene: TRBD1

CDR3aa: CASSFGTGYYEQYF
CDR3nt: TGTGCCAGCAGTTTCGGGACAGGGTACTACGAGCAGTACTTC
j_gene: TRBJ2-7
len: 14
abundance: -
v_gene: TRBV6-5
d_gene: TRBD1

CDR3aa: CASSLETGRWNEQYF
CDR3nt: TGTGCCAGCAGCTTAGAGACAGGGCGTTGGAACGAGCAGTACTTC
j_gene: TRBJ2-7
len: 15
abundance: -
v_gene: TRBV7-9
d_gene: TRBD1

CDR3aa: CASSFGTGQETQYF
CDR3nt: TGTGCCAGCAGCTTTGGGACAGGCCAAGAGACCCAGTACTTC
j_gene: TRBJ2-5
len: 14
abundance: -
v_gene: TRBV7-9
d_gene: TRBD1

CDR3aa: CASSEAGGQETQYF
CDR3nt: TGTGCCAGCAGTGAAGCAGGGGGCCAAGAGACCCAGTACTTC
j_gene: TRBJ2-5
len: 14
abundance: -
v_gene: TRBV2
d_gene: -

CDR3aa: CASSSPATGKPGQEPYEQYF
CDR3nt: TGTGCTAGCAGCTCGCCAGCGACCGGTAAACCGGGACAGGAGCCCTACGAGCAGTACTTC
j_gene: TRBJ2-7
len: 20
abundance: once
v_gene: TRBV7-7
d_gene: TRBD1

CDR3aa: CASRCGDLPPGNYGYTF
CDR3nt: TGTGCAAGTCGCTGCGGGGATCTCCCCCCCGGGAACTATGGCTACACCTTC
j_gene: TRBJ1-2
len: 17
abundance: -
v_gene: TRBV12-2
d_gene: -

CDR3aa: CASSISLNTEAFF
CDR3nt: TGTGCCAGTAGTATTTCCCTGAACACTGAAGCTTTCTTT
j_gene: TRBJ1-1
len: 13
abundance: -
v_gene: TRBV19
d_gene: -

CDR3aa: CASSQDRTGGETQYF
CDR3nt: TGCGCCAGCAGCCAAGATCGGACAGGAGGCGAGACCCAGTACTTC
j_gene: TRBJ2-5
len: 15
abundance: -
v_gene: TRBV4-1
d_gene: TRBD1

CDR3aa: CASSYRAGPNTGELFF
CDR3nt: TGTGCCAGCAGTTACCGGGCGGGCCCGAACACCGGGGAGCTGTTTTTT
j_gene: TRBJ2-2
len: 16
abundance: -
v_gene: TRBV6-5
d_gene: -

CDR3aa: CASGRTGPAAGNQPQHF
CDR3nt: TGTGCCAGCGGAAGGACGGGACCCGCGGCGGGCAATCAGCCCCAGCATTTT
j_gene: TRBJ1-5
len: 17
abundance: -
v_gene: TRBV25-1
d_gene: -

CDR3aa: CASSAHLRGPSYNEQFF
CDR3nt: TGTGCCAGCAGCGCGCACCTGCGGGGGCCCTCCTACAATGAGCAGTTCTTC
j_gene: TRBJ2-1
len: 17
abundance: -
v_gene: TRBV9
d_gene: -

CDR3aa: CASSQPGQGTYGYTF
CDR3nt: TGTGCCAGCAGCCAACCGGGACAGGGAACCTATGGCTACACCTTC
j_gene: TRBJ1-2
len: 15
abundance: once
v_gene: TRBV4-2
d_gene: TRBD1

CDR3aa: CASTTGGQTSYGYTF
CDR3nt: TGCGCCAGCACTACCGGTGGACAGACTAGCTATGGCTACACCTTC
j_gene: TRBJ1-2
len: 15
abundance: -
v_gene: TRBV5-1
d_gene: -

CDR3aa: CASSLVADFYEQYF
CDR3nt: TGTGCCAGCAGCTTAGTAGCGGACTTCTACGAGCAGTACTTC
j_gene: TRBJ2-7
len: 14
abundance: -
v_gene: TRBV7-2
d_gene: -

CDR3aa: CASSPGFNYGYTF
CDR3nt: TGTGCCAGCAGCCCAGGCTTTAACTATGGCTACACCTTC
j_gene: TRBJ1-2
len: 13
abundance: -
v_gene: TRBV5-6
d_gene: -

CDR3aa: CASSARDRGYEQYF
CDR3nt: TGTGCCAGCAGCGCGAGGGACAGGGGTTACGAGCAGTACTTC
j_gene: TRBJ2-7
len: 14
abundance: -
v_gene: TRBV11-2
d_gene: TRBD1

CDR3aa: CASIGRDGNTIYF
CDR3nt: TGTGCCAGTATAGGCAGGGATGGAAACACCATATATTTT
j_gene: TRBJ1-3
len: 13
abundance: -
v_gene: TRBV19
d_gene: -

CDR3aa: CASSLYSGGITDTQYF
CDR3nt: TGTGCCAGCAGCTTGTATTCGGGGGGGATTACAGATACGCAGTATTTT
j_gene: TRBJ2-3
len: 16
abundance: -
v_gene: TRBV5-4
d_gene: TRBD2

CDR3aa: CASSLGTGGDEQYF
CDR3nt: TGCGCCAGCAGCCTAGGGACAGGGGGGGACGAGCAGTACTTC
j_gene: TRBJ2-7
len: 14
abundance: -
v_gene: TRBV4-3
d_gene: TRBD1

CDR3aa: CASSPYAGTAEAFF
CDR3nt: TGTGCCAGCAGCCCCTACGCCGGGACAGCTGAAGCTTTCTTT
j_gene: TRBJ1-1
len: 14
abundance: -
v_gene: TRBV7-8
d_gene: TRBD1

CDR3aa: CSARQVHEQYF
CDR3nt: TGCAGTGCTAGACAGGTCCACGAGCAGTACTTC
j_gene: TRBJ2-7
len: 11
abundance: -
v_gene: TRBV20-1
d_gene: -

CDR3aa: CACPGKNYEQYF
CDR3nt: TGTGCCTGCCCGGGAAAGAACTACGAGCAGTACTTC
j_gene: TRBJ2-7
len: 12
abundance: -
v_gene: TRBV21-1
d_gene: -

CDR3aa: CASSLGTSGGHTDTQYF
CDR3nt: TGTGCCAGCAGCTTAGGGACTAGCGGGGGGCACACAGATACGCAGTATTTT
j_gene: TRBJ2-3
len: 17
abundance: -
v_gene: TRBV7-9
d_gene: TRBD2

CDR3aa: CASSQDQNTEAFF
CDR3nt: TGTGCCAGCAGCCAAGATCAGAACACTGAAGCTTTCTTT
j_gene: TRBJ1-1
len: 13
abundance: -
v_gene: TRBV14
d_gene: -

CDR3aa: CAISESSGEVNTQYF
CDR3nt: TGTGCCATCAGTGAGTCTAGCGGGGAGGTTAATACGCAGTATTTT
j_gene: TRBJ2-3
len: 15
abundance: once
v_gene: TRBV10-3
d_gene: TRBD2

CDR3aa: CASSTGTTLRQFF
CDR3nt: TGTGCCAGTTCCACCGGGACTACCCTAAGGCAGTTCTTC
j_gene: TRBJ2-1
len: 13
abundance: -
v_gene: TRBV6-5
d_gene: TRBD2

CDR3aa: CASSIAQPNEQFF
CDR3nt: TGTGCCAGTAGTATAGCCCAGCCGAATGAGCAGTTCTTC
j_gene: TRBJ2-1
len: 13
abundance: -
v_gene: TRBV19
d_gene: -

CDR3aa: CASSQTSGSTDTQYF
CDR3nt: TGTGCCAGCAGCCAGACTAGCGGGTCGACAGATACGCAGTATTTT
j_gene: TRBJ2-3
len: 15
abundance: -
v_gene: TRBV6-4
d_gene: TRBD2

CDR3aa: CASGGVIGEKLFF
CDR3nt: TGCGCCAGCGGTGGGGTTATCGGTGAAAAACTGTTTTTT
j_gene: TRBJ1-4
len: 13
abundance: -
v_gene: TRBV10-2
d_gene: -

CDR3aa: CASSQDWHPFGLTDTQYF
CDR3nt: TGCGCCAGCAGCCAAGATTGGCACCCCTTCGGACTGACAGATACGCAGTATTTT
j_gene: TRBJ2-3
len: 18
abundance: -
v_gene: TRBV4-3
d_gene: -

CDR3aa: CASSAGGTLSTDTQYF
CDR3nt: TGTGCCAGCAGTGCGGGGGGAACACTTAGCACAGATACGCAGTATTTT
j_gene: TRBJ2-3
len: 16
abundance: -
v_gene: TRBV2
d_gene: TRBD2